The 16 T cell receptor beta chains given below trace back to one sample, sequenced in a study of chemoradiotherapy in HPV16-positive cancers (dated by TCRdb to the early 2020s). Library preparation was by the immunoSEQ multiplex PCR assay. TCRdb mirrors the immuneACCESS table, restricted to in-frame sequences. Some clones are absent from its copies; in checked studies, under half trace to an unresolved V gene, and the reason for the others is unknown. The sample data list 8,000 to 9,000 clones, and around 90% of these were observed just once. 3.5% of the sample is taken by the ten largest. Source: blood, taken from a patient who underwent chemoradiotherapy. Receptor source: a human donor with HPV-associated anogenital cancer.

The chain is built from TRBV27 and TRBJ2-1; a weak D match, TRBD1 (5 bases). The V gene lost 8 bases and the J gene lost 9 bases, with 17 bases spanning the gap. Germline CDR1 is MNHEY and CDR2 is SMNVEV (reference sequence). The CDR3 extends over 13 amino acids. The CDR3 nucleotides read TGTGCCAGCCATAAGGATGTTCAGGGTGAGCAGTTCTTC. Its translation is CASHKDVQGEQFF.

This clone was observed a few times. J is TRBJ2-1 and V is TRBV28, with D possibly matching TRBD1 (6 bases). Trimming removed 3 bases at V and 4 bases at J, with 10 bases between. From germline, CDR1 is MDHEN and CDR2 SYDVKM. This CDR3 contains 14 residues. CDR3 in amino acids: CASSLGAPYNEQFF. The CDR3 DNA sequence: TGTGCCAGCAGTTTGGGGGCGCCATACAATGAGCAGTTCTTC.

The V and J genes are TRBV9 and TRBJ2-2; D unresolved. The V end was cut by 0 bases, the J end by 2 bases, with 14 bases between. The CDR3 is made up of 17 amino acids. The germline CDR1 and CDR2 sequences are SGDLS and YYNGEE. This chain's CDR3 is CASSVALINTNTGELFF. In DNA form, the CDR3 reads TGTGCCAGCAGCGTAGCCCTTATTAACACTAACACCGGGGAGCTGTTTTTT. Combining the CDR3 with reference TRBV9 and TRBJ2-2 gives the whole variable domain DSGVTQTPKHLITATGQRVTLRCSPRSGDLSVYWYQQSLDQGLQFLIQYYNGEERAKGNILERFSAQQFPDLHSELNLSSLELGDSALYFCASSVALINTNTGELFFGEGSRLTVL.

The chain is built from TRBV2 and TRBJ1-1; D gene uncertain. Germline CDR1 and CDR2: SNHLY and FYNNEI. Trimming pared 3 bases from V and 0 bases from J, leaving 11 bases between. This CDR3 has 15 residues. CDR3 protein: CASSETSAMNTEAFF. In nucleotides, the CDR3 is TGTGCCAGCAGTGAGACATCGGCCATGAACACTGAAGCTTTCTTT.

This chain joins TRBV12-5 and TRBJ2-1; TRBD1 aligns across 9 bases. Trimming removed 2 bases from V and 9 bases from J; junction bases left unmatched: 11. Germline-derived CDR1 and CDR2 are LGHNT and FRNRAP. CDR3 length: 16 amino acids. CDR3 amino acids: CASGLTLDRGIGEQFF. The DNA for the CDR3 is TGTGCTAGTGGTTTGACTCTGGACAGGGGCATCGGTGAGCAGTTCTTC.

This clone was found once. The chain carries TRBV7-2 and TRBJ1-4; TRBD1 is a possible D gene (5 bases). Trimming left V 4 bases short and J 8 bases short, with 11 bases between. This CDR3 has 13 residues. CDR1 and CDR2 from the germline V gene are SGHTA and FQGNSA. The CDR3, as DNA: TGTGCCAGCAGCTCCCGACAGAGCGAAAAACTGTTTTTT. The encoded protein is CASSSRQSEKLFF.

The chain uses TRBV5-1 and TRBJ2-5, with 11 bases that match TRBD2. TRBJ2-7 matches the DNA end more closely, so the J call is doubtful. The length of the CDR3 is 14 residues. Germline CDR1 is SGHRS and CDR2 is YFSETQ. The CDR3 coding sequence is TGCGCCAGCAGCCACGGGACTAGCGGCTACGAGCAGTACTTC. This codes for CASSHGTSGYEQYF.

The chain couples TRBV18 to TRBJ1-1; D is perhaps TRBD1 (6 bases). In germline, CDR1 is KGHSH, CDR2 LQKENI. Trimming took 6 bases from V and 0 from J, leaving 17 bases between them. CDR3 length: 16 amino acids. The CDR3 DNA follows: TGTGCCAGCTCCCTTATCGGGGGCTCTATGAACACTGAAGCTTTCTTT. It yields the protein CASSLIGGSMNTEAFF. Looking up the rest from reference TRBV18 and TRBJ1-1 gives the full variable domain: NAGVMQNPRHLVRRRGQEARLRCSPMKGHSHVYWYRQLPEEGLKFMVYLQKENIIDESGMPKERFSAEFPKEGPSILRIQQVVRGDSAAYFCASSLIGGSMNTEAFFGQGTRLTVV.

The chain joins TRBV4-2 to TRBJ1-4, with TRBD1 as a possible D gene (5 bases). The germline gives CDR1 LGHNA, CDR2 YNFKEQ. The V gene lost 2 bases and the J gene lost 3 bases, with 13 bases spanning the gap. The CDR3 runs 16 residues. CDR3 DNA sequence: TGTGCCAGCAGCCAACCCCAGGGATTCGCTAATGAAAAACTGTTTTTT. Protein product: CASSQPQGFANEKLFF.

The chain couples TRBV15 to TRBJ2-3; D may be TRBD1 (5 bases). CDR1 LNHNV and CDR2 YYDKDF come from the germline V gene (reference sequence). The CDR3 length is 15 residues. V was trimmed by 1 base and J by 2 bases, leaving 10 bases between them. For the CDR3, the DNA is TGTGCCACCAGCAGAGCCGGCAGGGACACAGATACGCAGTATTTT. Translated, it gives CATSRAGRDTDTQYF. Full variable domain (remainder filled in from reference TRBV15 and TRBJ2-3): DAMVIQNPRYQVTQFGKPVTLSCSQTLNHNVMYWYQQKSSQAPKLLFHYYDKDFNNEADTPDNFQSRRPNTSFCFLDIRSPGLGDTAMYLCATSRAGRDTDTQYFGPGTRLTVL.

The chain's CDR3 is CASSMDRVNYGYTF. CDR3 in DNA: TGCGCCAGCAGCATGGACAGAGTCAACTATGGCTACACCTTC. The J gene is TRBJ1-2, the V gene TRBV4-1; maybe TRBD1 (6 bases). In germline, CDR1 is MGHRA, CDR2 YSYEKL. Trimming took 5 bases from V and 2 from J, leaving 12 bases between them. CDR3 length: 14 amino acids.

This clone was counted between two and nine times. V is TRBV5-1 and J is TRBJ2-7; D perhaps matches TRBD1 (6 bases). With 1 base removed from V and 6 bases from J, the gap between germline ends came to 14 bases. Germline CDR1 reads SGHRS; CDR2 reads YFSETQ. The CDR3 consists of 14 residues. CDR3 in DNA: TGCGCCAGCAGCTTGAACAGGGAAGGTCTCGAGCAGTACTTC. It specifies CASSLNREGLEQYF.

Here the CDR3 DNA reads TGTGCCAGCAGCTTAAACGACAGGGCTGAGGTCGGGGAGCTGTTTTTT. Encoded protein: CASSLNDRAEVGELFF. The V call is TRBV7-9, the J call TRBJ2-2; 7 bases fit TRBD1. CDR3 length: 16 amino acids. The germline CDR1 and CDR2 sequences are SEHNR and FQNEAQ (reference sequence). Losses at the gene ends were 2 bases for V and 7 bases for J; bases not matched to a gene: 10.

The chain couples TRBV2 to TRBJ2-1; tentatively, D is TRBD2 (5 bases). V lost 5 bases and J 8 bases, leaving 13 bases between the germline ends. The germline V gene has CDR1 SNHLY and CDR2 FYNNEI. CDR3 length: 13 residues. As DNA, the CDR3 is TGTGCCAGCAGTTTCCGGGGTTGGGATGAGCAGTTCTTC. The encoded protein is CASSFRGWDEQFF.

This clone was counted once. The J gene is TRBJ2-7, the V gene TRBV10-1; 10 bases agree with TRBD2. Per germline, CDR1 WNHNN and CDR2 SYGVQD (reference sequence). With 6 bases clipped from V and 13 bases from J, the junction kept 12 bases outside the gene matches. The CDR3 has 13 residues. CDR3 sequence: CASSARTTSGLYF. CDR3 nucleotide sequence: TGCGCCAGCAGCGCAAGGACGACTAGCGGGTTATACTTC.

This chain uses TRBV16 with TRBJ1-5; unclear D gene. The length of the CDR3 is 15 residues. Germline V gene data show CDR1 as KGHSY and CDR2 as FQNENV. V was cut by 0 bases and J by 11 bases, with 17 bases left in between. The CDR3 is CASSQSVGLILSQHF. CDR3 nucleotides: TGTGCCAGCAGCCAATCGGTCGGACTCATACTGTCCCAGCATTTT. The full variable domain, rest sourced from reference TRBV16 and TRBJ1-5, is GEEVAQTPKHLVRGEGQKAKLYCAPIKGHSYVFWYQQVLKNEFKFLISFQNENVFDETGMPKERFSAKCLPNSPCSLEIQATKLEDSAVYFCASSQSVGLILSQHFGDGTRLSIL.